A selection of T cell receptor beta chains follows, all from one sample in a study of blood T cell repertoires in COVID-19. Generated by immunoSEQ multiplex PCR, the TCRdb table keeps only in-frame clones and is missing some. The sample has 150,000 to 200,000 clones; 75% to 85% are singletons. The sequencing sample was made of peripheral blood. Receptors were obtained from a man aged 60-69 years with acute or convalescent COVID-19. Each CDR3 is given without its conserved first and last residue. D genes are given only for firm matches.

d_gene: TRBD2
v_gene: TRBV19
j_gene: TRBJ2-7
CDR3aa: ASSPRLAGGYEQY

d_gene: TRBD2
v_gene: TRBV29-1
j_gene: TRBJ2-1
CDR3aa: SVSGGEGQF

d_gene: -
v_gene: TRBV6-5
j_gene: TRBJ1-1
CDR3aa: ASTQLQNTEAF

d_gene: TRBD1
v_gene: TRBV28
j_gene: TRBJ1-5
CDR3aa: ASSLGRRYRGSNQPQH

d_gene: -
v_gene: TRBV7-2
j_gene: TRBJ1-2
CDR3aa: ASSLTTSYGYT

d_gene: -
v_gene: TRBV11-2
j_gene: TRBJ1-3
CDR3aa: ASSFPGFTIY

d_gene: TRBD2
v_gene: TRBV5-4
j_gene: TRBJ2-1
CDR3aa: ASSLEAGGDNEQF

d_gene: -
v_gene: TRBV7-4
j_gene: TRBJ2-3
CDR3aa: ASSLVPLAGFPDTQY

d_gene: -
v_gene: TRBV5-1
j_gene: TRBJ1-1
CDR3aa: ASSLSQGNTEAF

d_gene: TRBD1
v_gene: TRBV5-6
j_gene: TRBJ1-5
CDR3aa: ASSFGTADQPQH

d_gene: -
v_gene: TRBV10-2
j_gene: TRBJ2-7
CDR3aa: ASSEGQSYEQY

d_gene: TRBD1
v_gene: TRBV12-3/TRBV12-4
j_gene: TRBJ1-6
CDR3aa: ASSSDRAAPLH

d_gene: -
v_gene: TRBV19
j_gene: TRBJ1-3
CDR3aa: ASSIFSRGSSGNTIY

d_gene: TRBD1
v_gene: TRBV25-1
j_gene: TRBJ1-2
CDR3aa: ASSGVGGLSPNYGYT

d_gene: TRBD1
v_gene: TRBV18
j_gene: TRBJ1-2
CDR3aa: ASSLDRAYGYT

d_gene: TRBD1
v_gene: TRBV19
j_gene: TRBJ1-4
CDR3aa: ASSPRGRRDEKLF

d_gene: TRBD2
v_gene: TRBV23-1
j_gene: TRBJ2-2
CDR3aa: ASSQLTGLAGKVRCSGELF

d_gene: -
v_gene: TRBV24-1
j_gene: TRBJ1-1
CDR3aa: ATSDSRESTEAF

d_gene: -
v_gene: TRBV6-6
j_gene: TRBJ2-7
CDR3aa: ASMSSDSYEQY

d_gene: -
v_gene: TRBV7-3
j_gene: TRBJ2-1
CDR3aa: ASSSYERGEQF

d_gene: -
v_gene: TRBV6-5
j_gene: TRBJ1-1
CDR3aa: AITTRSTGPTEAF

d_gene: TRBD1
v_gene: TRBV24-1
j_gene: TRBJ2-1
CDR3aa: ATSDATGPGGAEQF

d_gene: TRBD1
v_gene: TRBV5-6
j_gene: TRBJ1-4
CDR3aa: ASSFGTEHEKLF

d_gene: TRBD2
v_gene: TRBV30
j_gene: TRBJ2-7
CDR3aa: AWSSLAGGRIQY

d_gene: TRBD1
v_gene: TRBV12-3/TRBV12-4
j_gene: TRBJ1-2
CDR3aa: ASRRQGGGYT

d_gene: TRBD2
v_gene: TRBV29-1
j_gene: TRBJ2-7
CDR3aa: SVLSGSGYEQY

d_gene: -
v_gene: TRBV19
j_gene: TRBJ2-7
CDR3aa: ASSIAYRVYEQY

d_gene: -
v_gene: TRBV10-2
j_gene: TRBJ1-1
CDR3aa: ASRKGVLDGLDEAF

d_gene: TRBD1
v_gene: TRBV13
j_gene: TRBJ1-5
CDR3aa: ASSLGPVTGQGPQH

d_gene: -
v_gene: TRBV5-1
j_gene: TRBJ2-1
CDR3aa: ASSLVAGAHGDEQF

d_gene: -
v_gene: TRBV18
j_gene: TRBJ1-1
CDR3aa: ASSPQPDWNTEAF

d_gene: TRBD1
v_gene: TRBV6-5
j_gene: TRBJ1-2
CDR3aa: ASSFLPPTGVGGYT

d_gene: TRBD1
v_gene: TRBV6-6
j_gene: TRBJ1-2
CDR3aa: ASSRASTGGTAYGYT

d_gene: TRBD2
v_gene: TRBV5-4
j_gene: TRBJ2-1
CDR3aa: ASSFIAGGPGNEQF

d_gene: -
v_gene: TRBV5-4
j_gene: TRBJ1-4
CDR3aa: ASSPAGRNEKLF

d_gene: -
v_gene: TRBV11-3
j_gene: TRBJ1-6
CDR3aa: ASSLEQGGSPLH

d_gene: -
v_gene: TRBV4-2
j_gene: TRBJ2-2
CDR3aa: ASSQESAAANTGELF

d_gene: -
v_gene: TRBV10-2
j_gene: TRBJ2-5
CDR3aa: ASSESGETQY

d_gene: -
v_gene: TRBV28
j_gene: TRBJ2-2
CDR3aa: ASSSSLAGNTGELF

d_gene: TRBD1
v_gene: TRBV2
j_gene: TRBJ2-7
CDR3aa: ASRGDRAYEQY

d_gene: -
v_gene: TRBV15
j_gene: TRBJ1-3
CDR3aa: ATSRAGNTIY

d_gene: -
v_gene: TRBV28
j_gene: TRBJ1-4
CDR3aa: ASSSQHEKLF

d_gene: -
v_gene: TRBV29-1
j_gene: TRBJ2-7
CDR3aa: SVIGLSTYEQY

d_gene: -
v_gene: TRBV25-1
j_gene: TRBJ2-7
CDR3aa: ASSESRREQYEQY

d_gene: -
v_gene: TRBV5-1
j_gene: TRBJ1-1
CDR3aa: ASSQAPGTEAF

d_gene: TRBD1
v_gene: TRBV18
j_gene: TRBJ1-2
CDR3aa: ASSPKQYSLLTGDSGYT

d_gene: -
v_gene: TRBV19
j_gene: TRBJ1-6
CDR3aa: ASSSTGNNSPLH

d_gene: TRBD1
v_gene: TRBV3-1/TRBV3-2
j_gene: TRBJ1-2
CDR3aa: ASSQAGGDGYT

d_gene: -
v_gene: TRBV7-2
j_gene: TRBJ2-1
CDR3aa: ASRLTVTDYNEQF

d_gene: TRBD1
v_gene: TRBV7-2
j_gene: TRBJ2-2
CDR3aa: ASSYRQGASVGELF